This T cell receptor beta chain is from a study of cytotoxic CD8 clonotypes in ibrutinib-treated CLL. Libraries of TCR beta were made from approximately 2 micrograms of genomic DNA that came from cryopreserved PBMCs. CDR3 size: 12 residues. Trimming stripped 2 bases from V and 6 bases from J, with 8 bases between. Germline V gene sequence: CDR1 MNHEY, CDR2 SVGAGI. Regarding this clone: No antigen is known for it.

Some clones are missing from TCRdb's copy, which holds only in-frame ones; the method was immunoSEQ multiplex PCR. The sample carries tens of thousands of clones, about two thirds recorded once. Study-wide results and limits: Public clonotypes (which were uncommon) either contracted or remained stable on treatment. While tracking circulating CD8+ T-cell counts, baseline clonality exceeded that of age-matched healthy donors.

The chain uses TRBV6-5 and TRBJ2-7, with a tentative D call TRBD2 (6 bases). The source of this sequence is a human donor with chronic lymphocytic leukemia. Source: PBMCs, taken after 12 months of ibrutinib treatment. CDR3 in amino acids: CASSYGEAEQYF. CDR3 coding DNA: TGTGCCAGCAGTTACGGGGAGGCCGAGCAGTACTTC.